These 8 T cell receptor beta chains came from one sample sequenced in a study of cytomegalovirus exposure and HLA in healthy donors. The primer mix had 60 Vbeta and 13 Jbeta primers. Repertoires were generated with immunoSEQ multiplex PCR, while TCRdb's copy carries only in-frame clones and drops some. The table lists under 200,000 clones, around 82% of them singletons, with more than 2% in the top ten. Material for sequencing was PBMCs. The receptors shown here come from a man aged 55-75 years in good health and CMV-seronegative.

CDR3 residues: CASSPGVGGAGEQFF. The DNA of the CDR3 is TGCGCCAGCAGCCCCGGAGTCGGGGGGGCCGGTGAGCAGTTCTTC. V gene TRBV5-1 combines with J gene TRBJ2-1; 8 bases map to TRBD2. The CDR3 runs 15 residues. Looked up from germline, CDR1 is SGHRS and CDR2 is YFSETQ. With 4 bases clipped from V and 9 bases from J, the junction kept 12 bases outside the gene matches.

This clone was detected once. The chain combines TRBV4-1 with TRBJ1-4, with D maybe TRBD1 (6 bases). This CDR3 is 16 amino acids long. Trimming pared 2 bases from V and 9 bases from J, leaving 19 bases between. The germline V gene has CDR1 MGHRA and CDR2 YSYEKL. The CDR3 reads CASSQSGGRGSKKLFF. CDR3 coding DNA: TGCGCCAGCAGCCAATCGGGGGGCAGGGGAAGTAAAAAACTGTTTTTT.

The chain combines TRBV18 with TRBJ2-5, with D possibly TRBD1 on 6 matching bases. The CDR3 is 14 residues long. V was shortened by 6 bases and J by 4 bases, with 15 bases between the two germline ends. The germline CDR1 and CDR2 sequences are KGHSH and LQKENI. In DNA form, the CDR3 reads TGTGCCAGCTCCCAGGGGAACTCAGGAGAGACCCAGTACTTC. Encoded protein: CASSQGNSGETQYF. Full variable domain (outside the CDR3, taken from reference TRBV18 and TRBJ2-5): NAGVMQNPRHLVRRRGQEARLRCSPMKGHSHVYWYRQLPEEGLKFMVYLQKENIIDESGMPKERFSAEFPKEGPSILRIQQVVRGDSAAYFCASSQGNSGETQYFGPGTRLLVL.

This clone was detected a few times. The J gene is TRBJ2-7, the V gene TRBV6-6, with 7 nucleotides matching TRBD2. This CDR3 has 14 amino acids. V gave up 7 bases and J gave up 4 bases; unmatched junction bases: 10. CDR1 is MNHNY and CDR2 is SVGAGI in the germline V gene (reference sequence). CDR3 sequence (DNA): TGTGCCAGCACGTGGGAGGGCAATTTGTACGAGCAGTACTTC. It encodes CASTWEGNLYEQYF.

The V gene is TRBV5-1, the J gene TRBJ1-6; weak D call: TRBD1 (5 bases). Trimming removed 0 bases at V and 7 bases at J, with 11 bases between. Germline lookup yields CDR1 SGHRS and CDR2 YFSETQ. CDR3 size: 15 residues. The CDR3 spells CASSLEGRENSPLHF. As DNA, the CDR3 is TGCGCCAGCAGCTTGGAGGGACGGGAGAATTCACCCCTCCACTTT.

The gene calls are TRBV5-4 and TRBJ1-6, with D perhaps TRBD1 (6 bases). This CDR3 contains 16 residues. The V gene's germline CDR1 is SGHNT and CDR2 YYREEE (reference sequence). Trimming took 0 bases from V and 7 from J, leaving 14 bases between them. The CDR3 DNA reads TGTGCCAGCAGCTTGGGCCCCGACAGGTCAAATTCACCCCTCCACTTT. Its translation is CASSLGPDRSNSPLHF.

The chain couples TRBV29-1 to TRBJ1-2; TRBD1 agrees at 7 bases. V gave up 6 bases and J gave up 6 bases; unmatched junction bases: 4. This CDR3 has 11 residues. The germline V gene has CDR1 SQVTM and CDR2 ANQGSEA. The DNA for the CDR3 is TGCAGCGTCCAGGGGGTAGATGGCTACACCTTC. Translating it yields CSVQGVDGYTF.

This chain links TRBV6-1 with TRBJ1-1; D call uncertain. The V gene's germline CDR1 is MNHNS and CDR2 SASEGT. The CDR3 is 13 amino acids. V dropped 7 bases and J dropped 4 bases, with 13 bases sitting between them. CDR3 nucleotides: TGTGCCAGCAAGACCAGTGCGGGCACTGAAGCTTTCTTT. This encodes CASKTSAGTEAFF.